The TCR beta chain under discussion was sequenced for a study of shared clonotypes between healthy human individuals. Study-wide findings and caveats: Represented diversity, genetic and exposure-history alike, was limited by few donors. Only blood was sampled, and tissue TCR repertoires likely differ from blood ones.

This clone was found once. Its antigen remains unknown. Clones were sequenced by immunoSEQ multiplex PCR, and TCRdb holds only the in-frame ones, with some missing. The sample carries more than 400,000 clones, 65% to 85% recorded once. Donors were healthy HIV-negative adults without recently reported acute infections or vaccinations. The unsorted samples took approximately 98 million PBMCs to get genomic DNA. Germline values: CDR1 SGHNT, CDR2 YYREEE (reference sequence). Trimming stripped 5 bases from V and 1 base from J, with 12 bases between. CDR3 size: 14 residues. This chain connects TRBV5-4 to TRBJ2-5, with D possibly matching TRBD1 (7 bases). The receptor was isolated from a woman between 35 and 50 years old in good health. Some clones in this sample may be carry-over from other donors' samples. Sequenced material: PBMCs. DNA for the CDR3: TGTGCCAGCAGTGCGGGACAGTCCCAAGAGACCCAGTACTTC. It encodes CASSAGQSQETQYF.